The 26 T cell receptor beta chains below all came from one sample that was sequenced in a study of breast tumors, draining lymph nodes, adjacent tissues. TCRdb reprocessed the multiplex PCR reads with MiXCR, giving one entry per CDR3 protein. Among about 140,000 distinct CDR3 sequences listed, 30% to 35% were seen once. Samples came from axillary lymph nodes draining the breast cancer. What was sequenced was axillary lymph node tissue. These TCRs come from a female donor with breast cancer. Some clones in this sample may be carry-over from other donors' samples.

This clonotype was observed many times. The chain links TRBV28 to TRBJ2-7; D ambiguous. CDR3 size: 11 residues. V shed 4 bases and J shed 6 bases, with 7 bases lying between them. CDR1 is MDHEN and CDR2 is SYDVKM in the germline V gene. CDR3 sequence reads: CASSSAFEQYF. CDR3 nucleotide sequence: TGTGCCAGCAGTTCCGCCTTCGAGCAGTACTTC.

The rearrangement links TRBV6-5 to TRBJ2-7, with a possible D match to TRBD1 (6 bases). The V and J ends lost 0 bases and 5 bases respectively, with 14 bases between them. This CDR3 has 15 residues. The germline V gene encodes CDR1 MNHEY and CDR2 SVGAGI. The CDR3 protein is CASSYSRAGADEQYF. In DNA, the CDR3 is TGTGCCAGCAGTTACTCAAGGGCAGGGGCCGACGAGCAGTACTTC.

This clonotype showed up many times. The V call is TRBV30, the J call TRBJ2-3; 8 bases agree with TRBD1. Per the germline V gene, CDR1 is GTSNPN and CDR2 is SVGIG (reference sequence). Trimming removed 4 bases from V and 3 bases from J; junction bases left unmatched: 0. The CDR3 is made up of 12 amino acids. CDR3 loop: CAWNRGTDTQYF. DNA of the CDR3: TGTGCCTGGAACAGGGGGACAGATACGCAGTATTTT.

This clonotype was recorded at least ten times. The chain uses TRBV7-8 and TRBJ1-2; D possibly corresponds to TRBD1 (5 bases). Germline CDR1 SGHVS, CDR2 FQNEAQ. V was trimmed by 1 base and J by 7 bases, leaving 10 bases between them. The CDR3 has 13 residues. This CDR3 reads CASSLVGAGGYTF. The CDR3 coding sequence is TGTGCCAGCAGCTTAGTTGGGGCAGGTGGCTACACCTTC.

This clonotype was seen repeatedly, ten times or more. The chain recombines TRBV6-1 with TRBJ1-3; tentative D call: TRBD1 (5 bases). There are 15 residues in the CDR3. Trimming left V 2 bases short and J 1 base short, with 9 bases between. Germline V CDR1 and CDR2: MNHNS, SASEGT. The CDR3 DNA is TGTGCCAGCAGTGAACGGGGGGAATCTGGAAACACCATATATTTT. Translated: CASSERGESGNTIYF.

This clonotype was seen at least ten times. The chain recombines TRBV30 with TRBJ2-7; 9 bases align to TRBD1. The CDR3 has 15 amino acids. V lost 1 base to trimming and J lost 4 bases; unmatched junction nucleotides: 8. The germline CDR1 and CDR2 sequences are GTSNPN and SVGIG (reference sequence). The CDR3 DNA sequence: TGTGCCTGGAGTGGGTCCGGGACAGGGTTTTACGAGCAGTACTTC. Amino acids: CAWSGSGTGFYEQYF.

In regard to this clonotype: One end of the junction varies from germline; a read error may be responsible. This rearrangement joins TRBV5-4 to TRBJ2-3; 8 nucleotides match TRBD2. This CDR3 contains 15 residues. CDR1 is SGHNT, CDR2 YYREEE, per germline (reference sequence). CDR3 sequence: CASSLFGGAEDTRYF. DNA of the CDR3: TGTGCCAGCAGCTTGTTCGGGGGGGCAGAAGATACGCGGTATTTT.

This clonotype was observed a handful of times. The chain has TRBV28 and TRBJ1-2, with TRBD1 identical over 10 bases. Germline CDR1 and CDR2: MDHEN and SYDVKM. With V trimmed by 11 bases and J by 5 bases, 8 bases remained unmatched. This CDR3 is built from 13 residues. The CDR3, as DNA: TGTGCCGTCTACAAGGGACAGGGGTATGGCTACACCTTC. It is translated as CAVYKGQGYGYTF.

This clonotype was observed at least ten times. V is TRBV28 and J is TRBJ1-2; D ambiguous. V lost 5 bases and J lost 4, with 5 bases in between. Germline V gene sequence: CDR1 MDHEN, CDR2 SYDVKM. The CDR3 extends over 11 amino acids. CDR3 in amino acids: CASSPGYGYTF. CDR3 bases: TGTGCCAGCAGTCCGGGCTATGGCTACACCTTC.

This clonotype was observed many times. V and J are TRBV6-6 and TRBJ2-3; 8 bases agree with TRBD2. CDR1 MNHNY and CDR2 SVGAGI come from the germline V gene (reference sequence). This CDR3 has 15 residues. The trim removed 1 base at V and 4 bases at J, leaving 4 bases unmatched. CDR3 sequence: CASSYWRGAPDTQYF. CDR3 coding DNA: TGTGCCAGCAGTTACTGGCGGGGGGCCCCAGATACGCAGTATTTT.

This chain connects TRBV10-1 to TRBJ2-2, with no clear D. CDR3 length: 14 residues. V lost 7 bases and J 1 base, leaving 10 bases between the germline ends. The germline gives CDR1 WNHNN, CDR2 SYGVQD (reference sequence). The CDR3 reads CASTGRLNTGELFF. The DNA for the CDR3 is TGCGCCAGCACTGGCAGATTGAACACCGGGGAGCTGTTTTTT.

This clonotype was seen only a few times. This may arise from a read error, as a much more abundant clone is one base away. This chain links TRBV5-5 with TRBJ1-5; no clear D. The germline V and J ends were trimmed by 0 bases and 6 bases, with 7 bases remaining between them. The CDR3 runs to 13 residues. CDR1 is SGHKS, CDR2 YYEKEE, per germline (reference sequence). For the CDR3, the DNA is TGTGCCAGCAGCTTGGCGGCCACTCAGCCCCAGCATTTT. Translated, it gives CASSLAATQPQHF.

This clonotype was recorded many times. The rearrangement links TRBV6-6 to TRBJ1-2; D gene ambiguous. The germline V gene encodes CDR1 MNHNY and CDR2 SVGAGI (reference sequence). Trimming took off 0 bases at V and 0 bases at J, with 8 bases between the two ends. The CDR3 is 15 residues long. The CDR3 bases are TGTGCCAGCAGTTACTCGGGCAGGACTAACTATGGCTACACCTTC. It codes for CASSYSGRTNYGYTF.

This clonotype was counted ten times or more. The V and J genes are TRBV6-5 and TRBJ1-4; 7 nucleotides align to TRBD1. With V trimmed by 2 bases and J by 5 bases, 5 bases remained unmatched. The CDR3 is 15 residues long. Germline CDR1 reads MNHEY; CDR2 reads SVGAGI. The CDR3 protein is CASSYRQGGNEKLFF. CDR3 DNA sequence: TGTGCCAGCAGTTACCGACAGGGAGGGAATGAAAAACTGTTTTTT.

This clonotype has at least ten counts. The J gene is TRBJ2-3, the V gene TRBV7-2, with no clear D. This CDR3 is built from 14 residues. V was pared by 3 bases and J by 4 bases, with 11 bases between. Germline V CDR1 and CDR2: SGHTA, FQGNSA. The CDR3 sequence is CASSFSEWADTQYF. The CDR3 DNA is TGTGCCAGCAGCTTCTCCGAGTGGGCAGATACGCAGTATTTT.

As concerns this clonotype: The final CDR3 position lacks the conserved phenylalanine or tryptophan, pointing to a likely read error. The chain employs TRBV3-1 and TRBJ2-5; D ambiguous. CDR1 is LGHDT and CDR2 is YNNKEL in the germline V gene (reference sequence). The CDR3 spans 13 residues. In nucleotides, the CDR3 is TGCGCCAGCAGCCAAGGCAGCTGGGAGACCCAGTACTCC. Its protein product is CASSQGSWETQYS.

This clonotype was detected only a few times. A read error may be the cause here, since a much bigger clone is one base away. The chain joins TRBV20-1 to TRBJ2-3, with a possible D match to TRBD1 (6 bases). Germline V gene lookup returns CDR1 DFQATT and CDR2 SNEGSKA (reference sequence). CDR3 length equals 14 residues. CDR3 nucleotide sequence: TGCAGTGCTGAGAGTACAGGGAGCACAGCTACGCAGTATTTT. Its translation is CSAESTGSTATQYF.

The chain combines TRBV4-3 with TRBJ1-1, with D perhaps TRBD1 (6 bases). Germline V gene data show CDR1 as LGHNA and CDR2 as YSLEER. The CDR3 extends over 17 amino acids. The ends were cut back, 1 base at V and 6 bases at J, with 21 bases in the middle. As DNA, the CDR3 is TGCGCCAGCAGCCAAGTTCCGGGACGGGGGCCGGGGGCTGAAGCTTTCTTT. It is translated as CASSQVPGRGPGAEAFF.

This clonotype was observed many times. The chain has TRBV5-6 and TRBJ2-1; D remains ambiguous. The CDR3 runs to 15 residues. V was pared by 2 bases and J by 0 bases, with 9 bases between. Germline V gene data show CDR1 as SGHDT and CDR2 as YYEEEE. This chain's CDR3 is CASSFDIRSYNEQFF. The CDR3, as DNA: TGTGCCAGCAGCTTTGACATACGCTCCTACAATGAGCAGTTCTTC.

The table lists this clonotype with many counts. The chain combines TRBV7-3 with TRBJ2-1, with 8 nucleotides matching TRBD2. This CDR3 region has 14 residues. The germline V gene has CDR1 SGHTA and CDR2 FQGTGA. V trimming: 5 bases; J trimming: 7 bases; junction bases outside the gene matches: 7. For the CDR3, the DNA is TGTGCCAGCAGCCCAGGACAGCGGGGGAATGAGCAGTTCTTC. Its translation is CASSPGQRGNEQFF.

Details on this clonotype: A clone one base away is much larger, so this may be a read error. V and J are TRBV20-1 and TRBJ2-1; 10 bases are a match to TRBD2. The CDR3 length is 15 residues. Germline CDR1 DFQATT, CDR2 SNEGSKA (reference sequence). The CDR3 loop is CGARGLAGGRNEQFF. The DNA for the CDR3 is TGCGGTGCTAGAGGGTTAGCGGGGGGAAGGAATGAGCAGTTCTTC.

This clonotype has a single count. The genes are TRBV7-9 and TRBJ2-2, with D maybe TRBD1 (6 bases). This CDR3 comprises 14 residues. Germline CDR1 and CDR2: SEHNR and FQNEAQ (reference sequence). Trimming left V 5 bases short and J 4 bases short, with 11 bases between. CDR3 in DNA: TGTGCCAGCAGCCTACAGGGTACCACCGGGGAGCTGTTTTTT. Protein: CASSLQGTTGELFF.

This clonotype was recorded many times. V and J are TRBV11-1 and TRBJ2-1, with D possibly matching TRBD2 (6 bases). Germline V gene data show CDR1 as SGHAT and CDR2 as FQDESV (reference sequence). CDR3 size: 15 residues. V dropped 5 bases and J dropped 7 bases, with 18 bases sitting between them. CDR3 region: CASSLPGLPGNEQFF. The CDR3 nucleotides read TGTGCCAGCAGCCTCCCGGGACTGCCTGGGAATGAGCAGTTCTTC.

This clonotype was counted many times. This chain uses TRBV6-1 with TRBJ2-2; D not certain. Between the trimmed V and J ends, which lost 2 bases and 8 bases, there was a span of 9 bases. The CDR3 runs 13 residues. Germline V lookup: CDR1 MNHNS, CDR2 SASEGT. The CDR3 region is CASSELRLGELFF. The DNA for the CDR3 is TGTGCCAGCAGTGAACTCAGGTTAGGGGAGCTGTTTTTT.

About this clonotype: One end of the junction fails to match germline, which may point to a read error. V gene TRBV20-1 combines with J gene TRBJ2-2; D is tentatively TRBD1 or TRBD2 (5 bases each). Germline CDR1 DFQATT, CDR2 SNEGSKA (reference sequence). The length of the CDR3 is 14 residues. CDR3 DNA: TGCAGTGCTAGAAGAAGTGACAGTACCGGGGAACTGTTTTTT. It specifies CSARRSDSTGELFF.

This clonotype appeared many times. The chain carries TRBV4-2 and TRBJ1-3; D uncertain. Germline CDR1 and CDR2: LGHNA and YNFKEQ. Trimming took off 0 bases at V and 8 bases at J, with 5 bases between the two ends. The CDR3 length is 12 residues. The CDR3 region has the DNA TGTGCCAGCAGCCAAGACCGGGACACCATATATTTT. Residues: CASSQDRDTIYF.